The TCR beta chain under discussion was sequenced for a study of OX40 agonist ivuxolimab in advanced cancers. Study details: Ivuxolimab, which is an agonistic anti-OX40 (CD134) antibody, was administered to the patients.

Concerning this clone: Antigen: not known.

Patients had blood sampled at baseline and again on cycle 4 day 1 and cycle 7 day 1. Overall study results and limits: CD8+ T cells averaged more expanded clones than CD4+.

Clones were read by immunoSEQ multiplex PCR, and TCRdb kept only the in-frame ones, dropping some. In the table there are about 79,000 clones, 70% to 85% of which are singletons. Sequencing used CD4+ or CD8+ T cells sorted from blood, obtained in a trial of the OX40 agonist ivuxolimab. This TCR was sampled from an adult with an advanced solid tumor such as melanoma, head and neck, liver or kidney cancer.

CDR3 sequence: CASSQDVHTDTQYF. CDR3 in DNA: TGCGCCAGCAGCCAAGATGTCCACACAGATACGCAGTATTTT. The chain combines TRBV4-1 with TRBJ2-3; no clear D gene. Germline loops: CDR1 MGHRA, CDR2 YSYEKL. The V gene lost 0 bases and the J gene lost 2 bases, with 6 bases spanning the gap. This CDR3 has 14 amino acids.